The entry that follows covers one T cell receptor beta chain sequence. The antigen is not known. These data come from a study of long-term antiretroviral therapy in people with HIV. The study, taken as a whole, reports: In samples taken after ART, diversity increased but remained below transplant donor control levels. Relative to control repertoires, HIV repertoires exhibited narrower CDR3 length ranges.

Every specimen provided about 1-10 million cryopreserved PBMC before DNA extraction took place. The assay used was immunoSEQ (version v3.0), run at survey level. Sequencing had a target that covered about 40,000-55,000 T-cell genomes per sample. TCRdb's copy holds only in-frame clones and misses some; the assay was immunoSEQ multiplex PCR. Seen here are about 21,000 clones, 70% to 85% observed once, and the top ten hold more than 9%. The CDR3 has 14 amino acids. V trimming: 1 base; J trimming: 7 bases; junction bases outside the gene matches: 5. Germline CDR1 and CDR2: PRHDT and FYEKMQ (reference sequence).

The sample here was unsorted PBMCs, taken 4.1 years after starting antiretroviral therapy. This rearrangement joins TRBV13 to TRBJ1-2; 8 nucleotides match TRBD1. The sequence derives from a woman between 35 and 50 years old with HIV. The CDR3 bases are TGTGCCAGCAGCTTAGACAGGGGGTCCTCTGGCTACACCTTC. Residues: CASSLDRGSSGYTF.